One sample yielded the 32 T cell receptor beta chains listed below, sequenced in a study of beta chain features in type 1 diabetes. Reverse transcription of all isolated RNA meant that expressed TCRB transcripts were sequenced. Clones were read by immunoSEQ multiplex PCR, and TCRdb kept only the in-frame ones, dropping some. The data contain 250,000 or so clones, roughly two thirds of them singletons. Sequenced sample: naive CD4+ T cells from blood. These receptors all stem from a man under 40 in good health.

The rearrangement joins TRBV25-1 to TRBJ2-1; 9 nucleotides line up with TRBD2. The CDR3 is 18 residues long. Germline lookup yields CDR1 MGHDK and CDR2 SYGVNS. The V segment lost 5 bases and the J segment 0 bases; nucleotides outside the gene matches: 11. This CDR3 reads CASSPGTSPQSSYNEQFF. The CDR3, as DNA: TGTGCCAGCAGTCCCGGGACTAGCCCCCAGAGCTCCTACAATGAGCAGTTCTTC. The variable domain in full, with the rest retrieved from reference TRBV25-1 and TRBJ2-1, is EADIYQTPRYLVIGTGKKITLECSQTMGHDKMYWYQQDPGMELHLIHYSYGVNSTEKGDLSSESTVSRIRTEHFPLTLESARPSHTSQYLCASSPGTSPQSSYNEQFFGPGTRLTVL.

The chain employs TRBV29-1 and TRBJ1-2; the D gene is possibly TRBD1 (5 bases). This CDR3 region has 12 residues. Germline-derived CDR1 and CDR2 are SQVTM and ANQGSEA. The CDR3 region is CSSLGRNYGYTF. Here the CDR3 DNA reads TGCAGTTCCCTGGGACGGAACTATGGCTACACCTTC. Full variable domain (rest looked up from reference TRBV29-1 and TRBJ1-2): SAVISQKPSRDICQRGTSLTIQCQVDSQVTMMFWYRQQPGQSLTLIATANQGSEATYESGFVIDKFPISRPNLTFSTLTVSNMSPEDSSIYLCSSLGRNYGYTFGSGTRLTVV.

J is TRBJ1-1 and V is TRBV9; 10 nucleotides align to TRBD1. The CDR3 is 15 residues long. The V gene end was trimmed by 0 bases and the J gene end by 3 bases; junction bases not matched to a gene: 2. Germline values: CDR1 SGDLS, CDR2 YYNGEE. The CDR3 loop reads CASSVEGQGYTEAFF. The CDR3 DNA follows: TGTGCCAGCAGCGTAGAGGGACAGGGGTACACTGAAGCTTTCTTT. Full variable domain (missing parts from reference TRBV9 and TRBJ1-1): DSGVTQTPKHLITATGQRVTLRCSPRSGDLSVYWYQQSLDQGLQFLIQYYNGEERAKGNILERFSAQQFPDLHSELNLSSLELGDSALYFCASSVEGQGYTEAFFGQGTRLTVV.

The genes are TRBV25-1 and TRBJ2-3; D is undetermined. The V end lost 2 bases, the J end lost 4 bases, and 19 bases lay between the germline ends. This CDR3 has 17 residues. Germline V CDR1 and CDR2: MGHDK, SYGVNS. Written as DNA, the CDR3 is TGTGCCAGCAGTGAACTTGGCTCCCCGGACGGAGCAGATACGCAGTATTTT. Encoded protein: CASSELGSPDGADTQYF.

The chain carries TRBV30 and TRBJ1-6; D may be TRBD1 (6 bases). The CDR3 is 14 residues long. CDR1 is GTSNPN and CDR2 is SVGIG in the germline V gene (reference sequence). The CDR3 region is CALRPDSYNSPLHF. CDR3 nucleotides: TGTGCACTCCGGCCGGACAGCTATAATTCACCCCTCCACTTT.

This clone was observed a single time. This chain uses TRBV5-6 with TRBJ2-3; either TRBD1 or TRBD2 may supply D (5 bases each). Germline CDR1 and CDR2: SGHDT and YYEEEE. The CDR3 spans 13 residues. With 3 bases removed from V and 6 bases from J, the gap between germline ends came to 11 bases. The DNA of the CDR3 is TGTGCCAGCAGCTCGGACTCAGGGGATACGCAGTATTTT. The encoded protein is CASSSDSGDTQYF. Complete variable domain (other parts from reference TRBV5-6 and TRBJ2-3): DAGVTQSPTHLIKTRGQQVTLRCSPKSGHDTVSWYQQALGQGPQFIFQYYEEEERQRGNFPDRFSGHQFPNYSSELNVNALLLGDSALYLCASSSDSGDTQYFGPGTRLTVL.

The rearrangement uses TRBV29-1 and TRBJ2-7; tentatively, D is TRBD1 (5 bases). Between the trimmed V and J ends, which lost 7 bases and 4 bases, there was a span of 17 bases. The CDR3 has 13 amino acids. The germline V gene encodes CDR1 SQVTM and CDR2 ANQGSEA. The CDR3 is CSASGIGVYEQYF. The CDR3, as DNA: TGCAGCGCATCAGGGATAGGGGTTTACGAGCAGTACTTC.

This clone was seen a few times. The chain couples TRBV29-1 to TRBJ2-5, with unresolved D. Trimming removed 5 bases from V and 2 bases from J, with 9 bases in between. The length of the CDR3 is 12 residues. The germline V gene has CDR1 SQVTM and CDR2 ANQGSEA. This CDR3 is CSVRAVQETQYF. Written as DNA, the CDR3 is TGCAGCGTTCGGGCAGTACAAGAGACCCAGTACTTC.

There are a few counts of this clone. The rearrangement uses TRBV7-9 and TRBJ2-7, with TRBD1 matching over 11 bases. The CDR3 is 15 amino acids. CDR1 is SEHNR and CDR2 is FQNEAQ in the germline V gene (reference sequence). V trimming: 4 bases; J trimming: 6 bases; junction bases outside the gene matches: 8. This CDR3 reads CASSYTGQGEREQYF. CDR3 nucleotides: TGTGCCAGCAGCTATACGGGACAGGGGGAGCGCGAGCAGTACTTC. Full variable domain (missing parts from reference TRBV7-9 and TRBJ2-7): DTGVSQNPRHKITKRGQNVTFRCDPISEHNRLYWYRQTLGQGPEFLTYFQNEAQLEKSRLLSDRFSAERPKGSFSTLEIQRTEQGDSAMYLCASSYTGQGEREQYFGPGTRLTVT.

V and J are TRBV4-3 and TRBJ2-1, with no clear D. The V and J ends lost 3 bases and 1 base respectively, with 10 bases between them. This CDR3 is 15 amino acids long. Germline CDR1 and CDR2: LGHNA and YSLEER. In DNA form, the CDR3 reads TGCGCCAGCAGCCAGGAAGTCGGGTCCTACAATGAGCAGTTCTTC. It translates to CASSQEVGSYNEQFF.

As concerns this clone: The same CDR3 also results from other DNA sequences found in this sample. CDR3 protein: CSVVGLQETQYF. Written as DNA, the CDR3 is TGCAGCGTTGTGGGGCTCCAAGAGACCCAGTACTTC. This chain links TRBV29-1 with TRBJ2-5, with D possibly TRBD1 on 5 matching bases. V was trimmed by 4 bases and J by 1 base, leaving 7 bases between them. The CDR3 covers 12 residues. Germline assignment: CDR1 SQVTM and CDR2 ANQGSEA.

CDR3 sequence (DNA): TGTGCCAGCAGCGTACAACCCACCAACACCGGGGAGCTGTTTTTT. Amino acids: CASSVQPTNTGELFF. V gene TRBV9 combines with J gene TRBJ2-2, with unresolved D. CDR1 and CDR2 from the germline V gene are SGDLS and YYNGEE. The length of the CDR3 is 15 residues. V gave up 1 base and J gave up 2 bases, with 9 bases separating them.

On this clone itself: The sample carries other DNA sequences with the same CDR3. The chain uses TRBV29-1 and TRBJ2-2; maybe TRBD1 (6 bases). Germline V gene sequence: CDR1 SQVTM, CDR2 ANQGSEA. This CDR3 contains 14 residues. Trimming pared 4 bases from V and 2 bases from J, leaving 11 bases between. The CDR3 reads CSVASGTNTGELFF. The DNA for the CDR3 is TGCAGCGTTGCTTCAGGGACAAACACCGGGGAGCTGTTTTTT.

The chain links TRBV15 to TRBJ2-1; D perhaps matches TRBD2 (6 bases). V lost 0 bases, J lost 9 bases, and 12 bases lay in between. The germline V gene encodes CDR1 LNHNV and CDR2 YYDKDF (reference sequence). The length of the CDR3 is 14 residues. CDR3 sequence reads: CATSRDRRGGEQFF. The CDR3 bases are TGTGCCACCAGCAGAGATCGTAGGGGAGGTGAGCAGTTCTTC.

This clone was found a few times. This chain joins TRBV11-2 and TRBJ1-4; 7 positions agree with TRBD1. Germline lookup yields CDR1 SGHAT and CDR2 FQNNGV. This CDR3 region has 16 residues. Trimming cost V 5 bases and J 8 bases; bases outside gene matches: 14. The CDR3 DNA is TGTGCCAGCAGCCACGGACAGGACACTTTTAGGGAAAAACTGTTTTTT. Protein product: CASSHGQDTFREKLFF.

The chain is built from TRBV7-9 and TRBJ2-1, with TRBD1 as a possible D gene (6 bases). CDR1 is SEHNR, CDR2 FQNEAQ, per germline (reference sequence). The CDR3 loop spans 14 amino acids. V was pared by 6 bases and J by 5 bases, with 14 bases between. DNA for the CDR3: TGTGCCAGCAGGATACAGGGAGTCCACAATGAGCAGTTCTTC. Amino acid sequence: CASRIQGVHNEQFF.

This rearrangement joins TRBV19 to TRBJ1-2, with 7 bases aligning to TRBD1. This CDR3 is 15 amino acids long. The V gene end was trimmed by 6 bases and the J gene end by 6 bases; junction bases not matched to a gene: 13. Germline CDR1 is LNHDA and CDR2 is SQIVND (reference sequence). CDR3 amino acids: CASRTGKSNLDGYTF. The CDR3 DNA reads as TGTGCCAGTAGGACAGGGAAGAGCAACTTAGATGGCTACACCTTC.

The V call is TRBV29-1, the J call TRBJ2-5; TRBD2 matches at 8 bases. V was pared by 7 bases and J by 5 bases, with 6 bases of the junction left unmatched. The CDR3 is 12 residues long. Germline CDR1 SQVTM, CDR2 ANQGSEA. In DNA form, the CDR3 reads TGCAGCGGGGTGAGCGGGAGTGAGACCCAGTACTTC. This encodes CSGVSGSETQYF.

CDR3 coding DNA: TGTGCCAGCAGGGGACCAGCGAACGAGCAGTACTTC. This gives the protein CASRGPANEQYF. The J gene is TRBJ2-7, the V gene TRBV9; D tentatively fits TRBD1 or TRBD2 (5 bases each). Trimming cost V 5 bases and J 5 bases, with 11 bases left between them. The CDR3 contains 12 residues. CDR1 and CDR2 (germline): SGDLS, YYNGEE.

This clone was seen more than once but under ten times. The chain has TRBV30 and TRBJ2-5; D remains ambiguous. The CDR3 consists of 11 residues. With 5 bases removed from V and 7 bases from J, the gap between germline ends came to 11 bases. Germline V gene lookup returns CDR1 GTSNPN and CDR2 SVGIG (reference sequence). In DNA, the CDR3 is TGTGCCTGGCTCCAGGAGTGGACCCAGTACTTC. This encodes CAWLQEWTQYF.

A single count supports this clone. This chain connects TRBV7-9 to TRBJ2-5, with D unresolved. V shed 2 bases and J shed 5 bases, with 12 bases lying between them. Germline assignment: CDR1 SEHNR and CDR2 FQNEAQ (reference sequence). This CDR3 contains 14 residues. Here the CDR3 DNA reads TGTGCCAGCAGCTTACTCCTAGATGGGGAGACCCAGTACTTC. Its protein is CASSLLLDGETQYF.

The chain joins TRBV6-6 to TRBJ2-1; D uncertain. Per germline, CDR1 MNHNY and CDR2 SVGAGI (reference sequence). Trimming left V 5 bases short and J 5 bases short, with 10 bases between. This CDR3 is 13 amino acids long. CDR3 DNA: TGTGCCAGCAGTGGCCTAACTAACAATGAGCAGTTCTTC. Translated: CASSGLTNNEQFF.

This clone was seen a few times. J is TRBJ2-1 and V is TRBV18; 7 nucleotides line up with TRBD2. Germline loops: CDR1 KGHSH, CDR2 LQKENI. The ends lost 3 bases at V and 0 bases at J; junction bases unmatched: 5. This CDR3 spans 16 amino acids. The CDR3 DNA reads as TGTGCCAGCTCACCGACTAGCTCGAGCTCCTACAATGAGCAGTTCTTC. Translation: CASSPTSSSSYNEQFF.

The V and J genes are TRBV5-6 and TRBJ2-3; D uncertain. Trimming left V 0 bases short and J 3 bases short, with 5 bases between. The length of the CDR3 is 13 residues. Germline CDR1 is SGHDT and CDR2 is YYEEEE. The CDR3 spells CASSLGPTDTQYF. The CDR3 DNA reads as TGTGCCAGCAGCTTGGGGCCGACAGATACGCAGTATTTT.

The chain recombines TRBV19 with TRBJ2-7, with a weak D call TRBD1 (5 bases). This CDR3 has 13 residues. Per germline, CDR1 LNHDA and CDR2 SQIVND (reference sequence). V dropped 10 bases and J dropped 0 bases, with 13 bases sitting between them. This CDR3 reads CATLGASSYEQYF. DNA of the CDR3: TGTGCCACCCTAGGGGCGAGCTCCTACGAGCAGTACTTC.

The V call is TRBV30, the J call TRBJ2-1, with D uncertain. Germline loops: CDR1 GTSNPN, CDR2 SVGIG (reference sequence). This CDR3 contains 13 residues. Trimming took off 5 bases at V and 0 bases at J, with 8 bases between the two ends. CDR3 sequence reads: CAWGSTSYNEQFF. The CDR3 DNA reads TGTGCCTGGGGTTCAACCTCCTACAATGAGCAGTTCTTC.

In DNA, the CDR3 is TGTGCCAGCAGCTTGATGACCGAGCAGTACTTC. It is translated as CASSLMTEQYF. The chain combines TRBV7-9 with TRBJ2-7; no clear D. Per germline, CDR1 SEHNR and CDR2 FQNEAQ (reference sequence). This CDR3 has 11 residues. Trimming shortened V by 3 bases and J by 6 bases, and 6 bases separated the two germline ends.

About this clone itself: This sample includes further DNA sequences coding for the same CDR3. DNA of the CDR3: TGCAGTGCCAGTTCCAACTATGGCTACACCTTC. Encoded protein: CSASSNYGYTF. The chain links TRBV20-1 to TRBJ1-2; no reliable D call. Germline V CDR1 and CDR2: DFQATT, SNEGSKA (reference sequence). Trimming cost V 6 bases and J 2 bases, with 7 bases left between them. This CDR3 has 11 residues.

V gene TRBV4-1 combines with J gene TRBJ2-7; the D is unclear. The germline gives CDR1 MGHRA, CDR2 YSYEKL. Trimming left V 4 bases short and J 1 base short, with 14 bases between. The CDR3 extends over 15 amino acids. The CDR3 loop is CASSPGPLASYEQYF. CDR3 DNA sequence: TGCGCCAGCAGCCCCGGCCCACTTGCGTCCTACGAGCAGTACTTC.

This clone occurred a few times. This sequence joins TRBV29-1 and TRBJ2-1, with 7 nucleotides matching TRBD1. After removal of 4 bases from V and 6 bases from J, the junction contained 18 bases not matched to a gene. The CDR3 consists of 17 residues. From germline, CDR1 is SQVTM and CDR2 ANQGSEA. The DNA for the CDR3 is TGCAGCGTTGCCCTTGGGACAGCCCTGACTACTCGCAATGAGCAGTTCTTC. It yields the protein CSVALGTALTTRNEQFF.

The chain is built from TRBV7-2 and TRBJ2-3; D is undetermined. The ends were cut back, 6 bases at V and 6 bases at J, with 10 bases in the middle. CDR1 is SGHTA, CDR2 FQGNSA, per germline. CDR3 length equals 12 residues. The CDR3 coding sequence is TGTGCCAGCAGGTCAACTGCGGATACGCAGTATTTT. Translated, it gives CASRSTADTQYF.

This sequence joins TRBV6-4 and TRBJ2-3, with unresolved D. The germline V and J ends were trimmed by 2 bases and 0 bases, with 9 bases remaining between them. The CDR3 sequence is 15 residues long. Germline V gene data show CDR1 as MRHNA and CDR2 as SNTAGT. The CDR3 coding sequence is TGTGCCAGCAGTGACGGGCCCATAAGCACAGATACGCAGTATTTT. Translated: CASSDGPISTDTQYF.